This TCR beta chain was recorded in a study of response to subunit inactivated influenza vaccine. Study-level findings and limits: The study's authors posited that every seasonal influenza vaccination enlists few new T cells.

TCRdb independently ran MiXCR on the RT-PCR reads; one entry per CDR3 protein. The sample carries roughly 500,000 distinct CDR3 sequences, more than 15% recorded once. This clonotype was seen only a few times. What it binds is not known. Germline CDR1 reads DFQATT; CDR2 reads SNEGSKA (reference sequence). V lost 0 bases to trimming and J lost 0 bases, with 9 bases between them. This CDR3 comprises 15 residues. This TCR came from a man aged 50-75 years who received an inactivated influenza vaccine. The sample was CD4+ T cells sorted from PBMCs, taken roughly 24 months after vaccination. J is TRBJ2-1 and V is TRBV20-1, with D unresolved. The CDR3 sequence: CSARDLIGSYNEQFF. The CDR3 DNA follows: TGCAGTGCTAGAGATCTTATAGGCTCCTACAATGAGCAGTTCTTC.